The 17 T cell receptor beta chains below come from one sample, sequenced in a study of OX40 agonist ivuxolimab in advanced cancers. Produced via immunoSEQ multiplex PCR; TCRdb's table is partial and in-frame only. The sample consists of tens of thousands of clones, 81% of them appearing once. The sequencing used CD4+ or CD8+ T cells sorted from blood, collected in a trial of the OX40 agonist ivuxolimab. The receptor source for this set is an adult with an advanced solid tumor such as melanoma, head and neck, liver or kidney cancer.

The rearrangement links TRBV28 to TRBJ1-2, with D perhaps TRBD1 (5 bases). Between the trimmed V and J ends, which lost 3 bases and 4 bases, there was a span of 15 bases. CDR3 length equals 15 residues. Germline V gene lookup returns CDR1 MDHEN and CDR2 SYDVKM. Here the CDR3 DNA reads TGTGCCAGCAGTTTGTCGGGGCAGGGCAGCTATGGCTACACCTTC. It specifies CASSLSGQGSYGYTF.

The chain links TRBV7-6 to TRBJ2-1; D is perhaps TRBD2 (6 bases). Germline V gives CDR1 SGHVS, CDR2 FNYEAQ. V was clipped by 4 bases and J by 7 bases, with 14 bases between them. The CDR3 runs to 14 residues. This CDR3 reads CASSSMTGGNEQFF. CDR3 nucleotide sequence: TGTGCCAGCAGCTCGATGACTGGAGGGAATGAGCAGTTCTTC. Looking up the rest from reference TRBV7-6 and TRBJ2-1 gives the full variable domain: GAGVSQSPRYKVTKRGQDVALRCDPISGHVSLYWYRQALGQGPEFLTYFNYEAQQDKSGLPNDRFSAERPEGSISTLTIQRTEQRDSAMYRCASSSMTGGNEQFFGPGTRLTVL.

The chain recombines TRBV5-4 with TRBJ2-1; 8 bases align to TRBD1. With V trimmed by 4 bases and J by 2 bases, 5 bases remained unmatched. The CDR3 consists of 15 residues. Germline V lookup: CDR1 SGHNT, CDR2 YYREEE (reference sequence). The CDR3 loop reads CASSVPGQAYNEQFF. CDR3 DNA sequence: TGTGCCAGCAGCGTGCCGGGACAGGCCTACAATGAGCAGTTCTTC.

This clone was seen a handful of times. V usage is TRBV9 and J usage is TRBJ2-4; no clear D gene. Per germline, CDR1 SGDLS and CDR2 YYNGEE. This CDR3 has 12 amino acids. Deletions cut 7 bases from V and 5 bases from J, with 10 bases between. The CDR3 protein is CASRGLENIQYF. CDR3 nucleotide sequence: TGTGCCAGCCGTGGGCTCGAAAACATTCAGTACTTC.

This chain links TRBV19 with TRBJ2-7; D is undetermined. This CDR3 has 13 residues. The germline V and J ends were trimmed by 1 base and 4 bases, with 8 bases remaining between them. Germline V gives CDR1 LNHDA, CDR2 SQIVND (reference sequence). In nucleotides, the CDR3 is TGTGCCAGTAGTATAGGATTGGGGTACGAGCAGTACTTC. It encodes CASSIGLGYEQYF.

The chain employs TRBV6-5 and TRBJ1-5; D gene unclear. CDR1 and CDR2 from the germline V gene are MNHEY and SVGAGI. The V end was cut by 5 bases, the J end by 6 bases, with 8 bases between. CDR3 length: 12 amino acids. This CDR3 reads CASSPSVQPQHF. Here the CDR3 DNA reads TGTGCCAGCAGTCCCAGTGTTCAGCCCCAGCATTTT.

This rearrangement joins TRBV29-1 to TRBJ1-3; D remains ambiguous. V lost 5 bases and J 0 bases, leaving 8 bases between the germline ends. From germline, CDR1 is SQVTM and CDR2 ANQGSEA. This CDR3 has 13 amino acids. The CDR3 protein is CSVSAGSGNTIYF. The DNA of the CDR3 is TGCAGCGTTTCGGCAGGCTCTGGAAACACCATATATTTT.

The chain links TRBV5-1 to TRBJ2-1; D may be TRBD1 (6 bases). The length of the CDR3 is 15 residues. With 2 bases removed from V and 5 bases from J, the gap between germline ends came to 14 bases. CDR1 SGHRS and CDR2 YFSETQ come from the germline V gene. As DNA, the CDR3 is TGCGCCAGCAGCTTACCTGGGGGCTCTAACAATGAGCAGTTCTTC. Translated: CASSLPGGSNNEQFF. Full variable domain (missing parts from reference TRBV5-1 and TRBJ2-1): KAGVTQTPRYLIKTRGQQVTLSCSPISGHRSVSWYQQTPGQGLQFLFEYFSETQRNKGNFPGRFSGRQFSNSRSEMNVSTLELGDSALYLCASSLPGGSNNEQFFGPGTRLTVL.

This clone was picked up one time. V usage is TRBV2 and J usage is TRBJ2-3; TRBD2 agrees at 7 bases. Germline values: CDR1 SNHLY, CDR2 FYNNEI. The length of the CDR3 is 14 residues. V lost 5 bases and J lost 5; bases outside the gene matches: 7. The CDR3 region has the DNA TGTGCCAGCAGTCCGGGAACTAGCGAAGATACGCAGTATTTT. It encodes CASSPGTSEDTQYF.

The chain employs TRBV5-6 and TRBJ1-1; 7 bases fit TRBD1. Per germline, CDR1 SGHDT and CDR2 YYEEEE. CDR3 size: 14 residues. With V trimmed by 2 bases and J by 5 bases, 6 bases remained unmatched. The CDR3 nucleotides are TGTGCCAGCAGCTTAGACAGGGAGGTGACTGAAGCTTTCTTT. It translates to CASSLDREVTEAFF. The full variable domain, with the rest looked up from reference TRBV5-6 and TRBJ1-1, is DAGVTQSPTHLIKTRGQQVTLRCSPKSGHDTVSWYQQALGQGPQFIFQYYEEEERQRGNFPDRFSGHQFPNYSSELNVNALLLGDSALYLCASSLDREVTEAFFGQGTRLTVV.

As to this clone: Other nucleotide sequences from this sample produce the same CDR3. The chain recombines TRBV20-1 with TRBJ1-2; no firm D call. The CDR3 sequence is 9 residues long. V was pared by 6 bases and J by 7 bases, with 6 bases between. Germline CDR1 DFQATT, CDR2 SNEGSKA (reference sequence). CDR3 loop: CSAPLGYTF. In DNA, the CDR3 is TGCAGTGCCCCCCTTGGCTACACCTTC.

The chain links TRBV18 to TRBJ2-5, with 8 bases that match TRBD2. The last part of the DNA fits TRBJ2-7 better; the J call may be wrong. The CDR3 is 13 residues long. In germline, CDR1 is KGHSH, CDR2 LQKENI. The CDR3 sequence: CASSYSGMYEQYF. CDR3 nucleotide sequence: TGTGCCAGCTCATATAGCGGGATGTACGAGCAGTACTTC.

A single count supports this clone. The chain carries TRBV9 and TRBJ1-1; 8 bases are shared with TRBD1. The CDR3 sequence is 16 residues long. Losses at the gene ends were 2 bases for V and 0 bases for J; bases not matched to a gene: 6. From germline, CDR1 is SGDLS and CDR2 YYNGEE. CDR3 sequence reads: CASSVQGALMNTEAFF. The CDR3 coding sequence is TGTGCCAGCAGCGTTCAGGGGGCGTTGATGAACACTGAAGCTTTCTTT.

The chain recombines TRBV27 with TRBJ2-7, with 11 positions matching TRBD2. The germline CDR1 and CDR2 sequences are MNHEY and SMNVEV (reference sequence). The CDR3 is made up of 15 amino acids. V lost 6 bases, J lost 7 bases, and 11 bases stayed unmatched. The CDR3 spells CASSPSASGRLEQYF. The DNA for the CDR3 is TGTGCCAGCAGCCCCTCGGCTAGCGGGAGGCTTGAGCAGTACTTC.

The chain employs TRBV5-4 and TRBJ2-7; 10 nucleotides match TRBD1. V lost 2 bases, J lost 3 bases, and 2 bases stayed unmatched. The germline V gene has CDR1 SGHNT and CDR2 YYREEE (reference sequence). CDR3 length: 14 amino acids. The CDR3 DNA reads as TGTGCCAGCAGCTTCGGGACAGGGGACTACGAGCAGTACTTC. Its translation is CASSFGTGDYEQYF.

The chain employs TRBV6-9 and TRBJ1-2, with D uncertain. From germline, CDR1 is MNHGY and CDR2 SVAAGI. This CDR3 contains 13 residues. The V end lost 6 bases, the J end lost 3 bases, and 11 bases lay between the germline ends. CDR3 nucleotides: TGTGCCAGCAGACTACAGCATTACTATGGCTACACCTTC. Amino acids: CASRLQHYYGYTF.

This clone occurred once. The CDR3 DNA follows: TGTGCCAGCAGCGAGCTGACAGTAAAAAATGAAAAACTGTTTTTT. It encodes CASSELTVKNEKLFF. The chain joins TRBV7-7 to TRBJ1-4, with a weak D call TRBD1 (5 bases). With 5 bases removed from V and 5 bases from J, the gap between germline ends came to 15 bases. CDR1 SSHAT and CDR2 FNYEAQ come from the germline V gene (reference sequence). This CDR3 region has 15 residues.